This section outlines one TCR beta chain sequence together with its context. What it binds is not known. This record comes from a study of cytomegalovirus exposure and HLA in healthy donors. Study details: A prior study identified approximately 120 million unique TCR beta sequences from about 180 million T cells.

A multiplex PCR was run with 60 Vbeta primers and 13 Jbeta primers. Method: immunoSEQ multiplex PCR; TCRdb's copy keeps in-frame clones and lacks some. This sample yields fewer than 200,000 clones, of which roughly four fifths are seen a single time; less than 3% belongs to the top ten. Broader study findings: According to a later analysis, most TCR beta chains associated with CMV appeared HLA-restricted. A later analysis showed that HLA-associated TCR beta chains had undergone more clonal expansion than equally common others. Earlier analysis looked at TCR beta V segments, and most were productive about 90% or about 30% of the time.

V shed 1 base and J shed 4 bases, with 10 bases lying between them. Germline V CDR1 and CDR2: MGHRA, YSYEKL. This CDR3 contains 14 residues. Sequenced material: PBMCs. The clonotype originates from a female donor in good health and CMV-seronegative. This sequence joins TRBV4-1 and TRBJ2-5; D is possibly TRBD2 (5 bases). CDR3 nucleotides: TGCGCCAGCAGCCAAGGAGGGCTCCTAGAGACCCAGTACTTC. It codes for CASSQGGLLETQYF.